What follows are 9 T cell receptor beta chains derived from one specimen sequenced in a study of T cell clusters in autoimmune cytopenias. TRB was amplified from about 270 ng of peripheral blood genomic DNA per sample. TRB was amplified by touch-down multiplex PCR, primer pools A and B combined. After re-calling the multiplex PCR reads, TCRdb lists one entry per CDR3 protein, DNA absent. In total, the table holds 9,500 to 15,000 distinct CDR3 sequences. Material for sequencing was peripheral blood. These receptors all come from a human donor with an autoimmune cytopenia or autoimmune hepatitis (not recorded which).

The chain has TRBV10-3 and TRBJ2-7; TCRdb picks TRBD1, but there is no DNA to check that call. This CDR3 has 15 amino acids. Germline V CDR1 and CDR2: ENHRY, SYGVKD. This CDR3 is CASSNPHRGTYEQYF.

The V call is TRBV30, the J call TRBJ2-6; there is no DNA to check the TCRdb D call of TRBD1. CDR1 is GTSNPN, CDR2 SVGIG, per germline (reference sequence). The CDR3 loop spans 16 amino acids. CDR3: CAWSAQGRIGANVLTF.

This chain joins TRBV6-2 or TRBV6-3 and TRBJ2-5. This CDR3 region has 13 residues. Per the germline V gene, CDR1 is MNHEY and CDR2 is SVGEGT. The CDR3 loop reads CASSYAEQETQYF.

This CDR3 reads CASSPGQYNSPLHF. This chain connects TRBV14 to TRBJ1-6; TCRdb proposes TRBD1, but this gene call is untestable without DNA. The CDR3 has 14 residues. CDR1 is SGHDN and CDR2 is FVKESK in the germline V gene. Full variable domain (rest looked up from reference TRBV14 and TRBJ1-6): EAGVTQFPSHSVIEKGQTVTLRCDPISGHDNLYWYRRVMGKEIKFLLHFVKESKQDESGMPNNRFLAERTGGTYSTLKVQPAELEDSGVYFCASSPGQYNSPLHFGNGTRLTVT.

The CDR3 sequence is CASSSTPGHRSSGNTIYF. J is TRBJ1-3 and V is TRBV5-5; lacking DNA, the TRBD1 call made by TCRdb goes unchecked. The CDR3 is 18 residues long. Germline V gene sequence: CDR1 SGHKS, CDR2 YYEKEE (reference sequence).

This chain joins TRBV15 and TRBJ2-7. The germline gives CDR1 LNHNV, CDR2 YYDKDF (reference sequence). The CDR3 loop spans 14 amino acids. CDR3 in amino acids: CATSRDRRSYEQYF. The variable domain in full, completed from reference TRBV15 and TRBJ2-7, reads DAMVIQNPRYQVTQFGKPVTLSCSQTLNHNVMYWYQQKSSQAPKLLFHYYDKDFNNEADTPDNFQSRRPNTSFCFLDIRSPGLGDTAMYLCATSRDRRSYEQYFGPGTRLTVT.

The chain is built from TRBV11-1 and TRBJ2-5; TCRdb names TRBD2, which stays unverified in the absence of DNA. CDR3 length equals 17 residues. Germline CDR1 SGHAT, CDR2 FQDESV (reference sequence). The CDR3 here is CASSRGLAGRHEETQYF.

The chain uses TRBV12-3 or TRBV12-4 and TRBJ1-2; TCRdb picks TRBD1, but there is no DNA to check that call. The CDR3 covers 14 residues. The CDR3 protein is CASRGDSQVYGYTF.

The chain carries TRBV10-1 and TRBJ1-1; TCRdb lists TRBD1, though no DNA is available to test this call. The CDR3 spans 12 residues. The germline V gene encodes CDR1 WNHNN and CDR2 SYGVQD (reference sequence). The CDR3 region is CASSGGQAEAFF.